A selection of T cell receptor beta chains follows, all from one sample in a study of CD8 T cells in ankylosing spondylitis. TCRdb analysed the 5' RACE reads with MiXCR anew, one entry per CDR3 protein. The sample holds about 360,000 distinct CDR3 sequences, roughly 14% seen once. Sequences were obtained from blood, either unsorted or a sorted T cell fraction (not recorded which). These receptors were taken from a male donor with ankylosing spondylitis or in good health (not recorded which). The CDR3 runs from the conserved cysteine through the conserved F or W. D genes are given only for firm matches. Clone size is not always given. Where it is, it says once, few, many or a class for expanded clones.

>-|TRBV9|TRBJ1-2|-
CASSPHPAAEYGYTF
TGTGCCAGCAGCCCCCACCCGGCGGCAGAATATGGCTACACCTTC
>-|TRBV2|TRBJ2-7|few
CASSEDRQIYEQYF
TGTGCCAGCAGTGAAGACCGACAGATCTACGAGCAGTACTTC
>-|TRBV5-1|TRBJ2-2|few
CASKGTSNTGELFF
TGCGCCAGCAAAGGGACTTCGAACACCGGGGAGCTGTTTTTT
>-|TRBV6-1|TRBJ1-4|-
CASSAVLTKGEKLFF
TGTGCCAGCAGTGCAGTCCTTACCAAGGGTGAAAAACTGTTTTTT
>-|TRBV29-1|TRBJ1-2|-
CSVVVPGEGYTF
TGCAGCGTTGTGGTCCCGGGCGAAGGCTACACCTTC
>TRBD2|TRBV5-1|TRBJ2-2|-
CASSLGLAAYTGELFF
TGCGCCAGCAGCTTGGGGCTAGCGGCCTACACCGGGGAGCTGTTTTTT
>TRBD1|TRBV7-9|TRBJ1-1|many
CASSPGQGTEAFF
TGTGCCAGCAGCCCGGGACAGGGCACTGAAGCTTTCTTT
>-|TRBV20-1|TRBJ2-1|few
CSATRSSYNEQFF
TGCAGTGCTACCAGGAGCTCCTACAATGAGCAGTTCTTC
>-|TRBV6-2/TRBV6-3|TRBJ2-7|-
CASSPSGYSYEQYF
TGTGCCAGCAGCCCGAGCGGGTACTCCTACGAGCAGTACTTC
>TRBD1|TRBV9|TRBJ1-1|few
CASSSGTGENTEAFF
TGTGCCAGCAGCTCGGGGACAGGGGAAAACACTGAAGCTTTCTTT
>-|TRBV7-2|TRBJ2-5|few
CASSSSGLFQETQYF
TGTGCCAGCAGCTCATCCGGACTATTCCAAGAGACCCAGTACTTC
>TRBD2|TRBV20-1|TRBJ2-3|few
CSARPRSGRADTQYF
TGCAGTGCTAGACCCAGGAGCGGGAGGGCGGATACGCAGTATTTT
>TRBD2|TRBV6-1|TRBJ2-3|many
CASSGTSGRRGADTQYF
TGTGCCAGCAGTGGGACTAGCGGGAGGAGGGGGGCAGATACGCAGTATTTT
>TRBD2|TRBV10-1|TRBJ2-1|few
CASSERTSGRAQFF
TGCGCCAGCAGTGAGCGGACTAGCGGGAGGGCCCAGTTCTTC
>-|TRBV7-8|TRBJ2-3|-
CASSRRDTQYF
TGTGCCAGCAGCCGGCGAGATACGCAGTATTTT
>TRBD1|TRBV12-3/TRBV12-4|TRBJ2-1|-
CASSTGTGRNNEQFF
TGTGCCAGCAGTACCGGGACAGGGAGGAACAATGAGCAGTTCTTC
>-|TRBV18|TRBJ2-1|few
CASSRDSGGRGPYNEQFF
TGTGCCAGCTCGCGAGACAGTGGAGGGAGAGGACCCTACAATGAGCAGTTCTTC
>-|TRBV12-3/TRBV12-4|TRBJ1-4|many
CASSWATTNEKLFF
TGTGCCAGCAGTTGGGCTACAACTAATGAAAAACTGTTTTTT
>-|TRBV5-1|TRBJ1-2|few
CASSSSAGVVNYGYTF
TGCGCCAGCAGCTCGAGTGCAGGGGTAGTTAACTATGGCTACACCTTC
>TRBD2|TRBV11-2|TRBJ2-2|-
CASSLGLAGPYGELFF
TGTGCCAGCAGCTTAGGACTAGCGGGACCTTACGGGGAGCTGTTTTTT
>-|TRBV27|TRBJ1-3|few
CASSLDRSSGNTIYF
TGTGCCAGCAGTTTAGATAGGAGCTCTGGAAACACCATATATTTT
>-|TRBV12-3/TRBV12-4|TRBJ1-1|-
CASSFIQGGGEAFF
TGTGCCAGCAGTTTTATCCAGGGTGGCGGTGAAGCTTTCTTT
>TRBD2|TRBV20-1|TRBJ2-1|few
CSARGEGGVSRSHNEQFF
TGCAGTGCTAGAGGGGAGGGAGGAGTCTCCAGGTCCCACAATGAGCAGTTCTTC
>-|TRBV5-1|TRBJ1-1|-
CASSAHGNTEAFF
TGCGCCAGCAGCGCCCATGGGAACACTGAAGCTTTCTTT
>TRBD1|TRBV20-1|TRBJ1-1|-
CSAQSTFPGQVNTEAFF
TGCAGTGCTCAGTCCACCTTCCCGGGACAGGTGAACACTGAAGCTTTCTTT
>-|TRBV20-1|TRBJ1-1|-
CSARKGWSTEAFF
TGCAGTGCTCGAAAAGGCTGGAGCACTGAAGCTTTCTTT
>-|TRBV6-6|TRBJ2-7|-
CASSYTLYEQYF
TGTGCCAGCAGTTACACCCTTTACGAGCAGTACTTC
>-|TRBV5-1|TRBJ2-6|-
CASSLEGIAGANVLTF
TGCGCCAGCAGCTTGGAGGGGATAGCTGGGGCCAACGTCCTGACTTTC
>-|TRBV7-8|TRBJ1-1|few
CASSLGLEPGTEAFF
TGTGCCAGCAGCTTAGGCCTCGAACCAGGCACTGAAGCTTTCTTT
>-|TRBV4-1|TRBJ2-4|many
CASSQELGDIQYF
TGCGCCAGCAGCCAAGAACTCGGGGACATTCAGTACTTC
>TRBD2|TRBV29-1|TRBJ2-1|-
CSGSGLANNEQFF
TGCAGCGGGTCAGGACTAGCGAACAATGAGCAGTTCTTC
>TRBD2|TRBV11-2|TRBJ2-7|few
CASSHPGLAGGTRFYEQYF
TGTGCCAGCAGCCATCCGGGACTAGCGGGGGGAACGAGGTTCTACGAGCAGTACTTC
>TRBD1|TRBV5-1|TRBJ1-2|-
CASSLGGQDFPNYGYTF
TGCGCCAGCAGCTTGGGGGGACAGGATTTCCCTAACTATGGCTACACCTTC
>-|TRBV12-3/TRBV12-4|TRBJ2-7|few
CASTLEVGSYEQYF
TGTGCCAGCACCTTGGAGGTGGGCTCCTACGAGCAGTACTTC
>-|TRBV12-3/TRBV12-4|TRBJ1-1|few
CASSYGPNAEAFF
TGTGCCAGCAGTTATGGCCCAAACGCTGAAGCTTTCTTT
>-|TRBV12-3/TRBV12-4|TRBJ1-1|-
CASSLRSRTEAFF
TGTGCCAGCAGTTTACGGTCGAGGACTGAAGCTTTCTTT
>TRBD2|TRBV4-1|TRBJ2-7|few
CASSPGLAQTYEQYF
TGCGCCAGCAGCCCCGGACTAGCGCAGACCTACGAGCAGTACTTC
>TRBD1|TRBV2|TRBJ2-2|few
CASSGRQGGIAGELFF
TGTGCCAGCAGTGGGAGACAGGGTGGTATTGCCGGGGAGCTGTTTTTT
>TRBD2|TRBV12-3/TRBV12-4|TRBJ2-3|-
CASSSTSGRRDTQYF
TGTGCCAGCAGTTCCACTAGCGGGAGAAGAGATACGCAGTATTTT
>-|TRBV10-1|TRBJ2-2|few
CASSVAGVTGELFF
TGCGCCAGCAGTGTGGCAGGGGTGACCGGGGAGCTGTTTTTT
>-|TRBV12-3/TRBV12-4|TRBJ1-2|-
CASSSNPPRGGYTF
TGTGCCAGCAGTTCTAACCCGCCAAGGGGCGGCTACACCTTC
>-|TRBV12-3/TRBV12-4|TRBJ1-1|-
CASRSAGTPEAFF
TGTGCCAGCAGGTCTGCCGGGACCCCTGAAGCTTTCTTT
>-|TRBV30|TRBJ1-4|few
CARATNEKLFF
TGTGCCCGGGCAACTAATGAAAAACTGTTTTTT
>-|TRBV2|TRBJ1-2|-
CASSGQSLNYGYTF
TGTGCCAGCAGTGGACAGAGCCTTAACTATGGCTACACCTTC
>TRBD2|TRBV15|TRBJ2-3|-
CATSRLQGGVDTQYF
TGTGCCACCAGCAGACTTCAGGGAGGGGTAGATACGCAGTATTTT
>-|TRBV9|TRBJ2-5|-
CASSVGRQETQYF
TGTGCCAGCAGCGTGGGCAGACAAGAGACCCAGTACTTC
>TRBD1|TRBV10-3|TRBJ2-1|few
CAIGQGGNEQFF
TGTGCCATCGGACAGGGTGGCAATGAGCAGTTCTTC
>-|TRBV3-1|TRBJ1-1|few
CASSQVRQSAEAFF
TGTGCCAGCAGCCAAGTTCGACAGTCGGCTGAAGCTTTCTTT